Presented here are 18 T cell receptor beta chains from one specimen sequenced in a study of T cell changes during pregnancy in multiple sclerosis (dated by TCRdb to about 2019). Library preparation was by the immunoSEQ multiplex PCR assay. The clones in this table, taken by TCRdb from immuneACCESS, are in-frame only. Not every clone is retained; where verified, under half of the shortfall comes from an unresolved V gene, and the cause of the rest is unknown. The sample profile shows 60,000 to 70,000 clones; 92% of them were found once. The leading ten clones occupy around 2.7% of the sample. The sample consisted of peripheral blood, taken in the second trimester of pregnancy. Receptor source: a female donor in good health, enrolled as a control in a pregnancy study.

This chain joins TRBV18 and TRBJ1-2, with a tentative D call TRBD1 (6 bases). The CDR3 runs to 13 residues. Trimming stripped 3 bases from V and 6 bases from J, with 11 bases between. CDR1 is KGHSH, CDR2 LQKENI, per germline. CDR3 in DNA: TGTGCCAGCTCACCTCAGGGGAAGAATGGCTACACCTTC. It specifies CASSPQGKNGYTF.

This chain links TRBV6-1 with TRBJ2-7; TRBD2 matches at 12 bases. This CDR3 contains 14 residues. Looked up from germline, CDR1 is MNHNS and CDR2 is SASEGT. The junction had 7 bases not matched to a gene; V was cut back by 7 bases and J by 6 bases. CDR3 in amino acids: CASTPGLAGPEQYF. Here the CDR3 DNA reads TGTGCCAGCACCCCGGGACTAGCGGGCCCCGAGCAGTACTTC.

This chain uses TRBV29-1 with TRBJ2-3; TRBD2 matches 11 bases. The CDR3 has 14 amino acids. V shed 4 bases, J shed 4 bases, and the junction held 4 bases outside the gene matches. Germline V lookup: CDR1 SQVTM, CDR2 ANQGSEA. The CDR3 nucleotides read TGCAGCGTTGCGGTGACTAGCGGGGCAGATACGCAGTATTTT. Protein: CSVAVTSGADTQYF.

The rearrangement uses TRBV28 and TRBJ2-3, with 8 bases aligning to TRBD1. V lost 7 bases, J lost 5 bases, and 17 bases stayed unmatched. The CDR3 consists of 17 residues. CDR1 is MDHEN and CDR2 is SYDVKM in the germline V gene. The CDR3 DNA sequence: TGTGCCAGCACCCGACCGCCCGGGACAGGCTATGAAGATACGCAGTATTTT. Protein product: CASTRPPGTGYEDTQYF.

The V and J genes are TRBV28 and TRBJ2-1, with no clear D. This CDR3 spans 13 amino acids. Germline V lookup: CDR1 MDHEN, CDR2 SYDVKM. V lost 4 bases and J 3 bases, leaving 7 bases between the germline ends. CDR3 loop: CASSYRSYNEQFF. CDR3 bases: TGTGCCAGCAGTTACCGTAGCTACAATGAGCAGTTCTTC. The whole variable domain, remainder taken from reference TRBV28 and TRBJ2-1, is DVKVTQSSRYLVKRTGEKVFLECVQDMDHENMFWYRQDPGLGLRLIYFSYDVKMKEKGDIPEGYSVSREKKERFSLILESASTNQTSMYLCASSYRSYNEQFFGPGTRLTVL.

The chain combines TRBV7-2 with TRBJ2-4; 8 bases align to TRBD1. Germline lookup yields CDR1 SGHTA and CDR2 FQGNSA. V lost 5 bases and J lost 0; bases outside the gene matches: 15. This CDR3 has 19 amino acids. The CDR3 sequence: CASSPGQGIDTLAKNIQYF. The CDR3 nucleotides are TGTGCCAGCAGCCCAGGACAGGGCATCGACACTCTAGCCAAAAACATTCAGTACTTC.

The chain couples TRBV7-2 to TRBJ2-2; the D gene is possibly TRBD2 (5 bases). Looked up from germline, CDR1 is SGHTA and CDR2 is FQGNSA. V was trimmed by 5 bases and J by 6 bases, leaving 16 bases between them. The CDR3 is 15 residues long. The CDR3, as DNA: TGTGCCAGCAGCACCCGGACTGCGCCCGCCGGGGAGCTGTTTTTT. Protein product: CASSTRTAPAGELFF.

J is TRBJ1-6 and V is TRBV6-1, with D tentatively TRBD1 (6 bases). Germline CDR1 reads MNHNS; CDR2 reads SASEGT. Trimming took off 7 bases at V and 5 bases at J, with 9 bases between the two ends. This CDR3 is built from 13 residues. CDR3 region: CASTDRNNSPLHF. CDR3 bases: TGTGCCAGCACGGACAGAAATAATTCACCCCTCCACTTT.

The chain couples TRBV5-5 to TRBJ1-2; D gene ambiguous. The CDR3 has 14 amino acids. V was shortened by 3 bases and J by 6 bases, with 15 bases between the two germline ends. Germline lookup yields CDR1 SGHKS and CDR2 YYEKEE (reference sequence). CDR3 nucleotides: TGTGCCAGCAGCTCGGTCGGGGTCGGAAATGGCTACACCTTC. As protein: CASSSVGVGNGYTF.

Here the CDR3 reads CASSITGLAGGHTGELFF. The CDR3 DNA reads TGTGCCAGTAGTATTACCGGTCTAGCGGGGGGGCATACCGGGGAGCTGTTTTTT. This chain uses TRBV19 with TRBJ2-2, with 12 bases aligning to TRBD2. V dropped 3 bases and J dropped 5; count of bases not matched to a gene: 10. Germline V lookup: CDR1 LNHDA, CDR2 SQIVND (reference sequence). The CDR3 is 18 residues long. Drawing the rest from reference TRBV19 and TRBJ2-2, the complete variable domain is DGGITQSPKYLFRKEGQNVTLSCEQNLNHDAMYWYRQDPGQGLRLIYYSQIVNDFQKGDIAEGYSVSREKKESFPLTVTSAQKNPTAFYLCASSITGLAGGHTGELFFGEGSRLTVL.

V gene TRBV6-6 combines with J gene TRBJ2-3; no definite D call. With 5 bases removed from V and 5 bases from J, the gap between germline ends came to 5 bases. Germline V gene lookup returns CDR1 MNHNY and CDR2 SVGAGI (reference sequence). CDR3 length: 11 amino acids. CDR3 loop: CASSHRDTQYF. Written as DNA, the CDR3 is TGTGCCAGCAGTCACAGAGATACGCAGTATTTT.

This clone showed up just once. J is TRBJ2-5 and V is TRBV7-2, with TRBD2 identical over 12 bases. The CDR3 consists of 17 residues. Germline lookup yields CDR1 SGHTA and CDR2 FQGNSA. The J segment lost 4 bases and the V segment lost 0 bases, leaving 6 bases of the junction unmatched. The CDR3 DNA sequence: TGTGCCAGCAGCTTAGCGGCTAGCGGGAGGGCCGCAGAGACCCAGTACTTC. It encodes CASSLAASGRAAETQYF. Using reference TRBV7-2 and TRBJ2-5 for the parts outside the CDR3, the full variable domain is GAGVSQSPSNKVTEKGKDVELRCDPISGHTALYWYRQSLGQGLEFLIYFQGNSAPDKSGLPSDRFSAERTGGSVSTLTIQRTQQEDSAVYLCASSLAASGRAAETQYFGPGTRLLVL.

The J gene is TRBJ1-1, the V gene TRBV11-3; D is ambiguous. V lost 0 bases, J lost 1 base, and 3 bases lay in between. Germline CDR1 reads SGHNT; CDR2 reads YENEEA. The CDR3 has 13 amino acids. The CDR3: CASSLEQNTEAFF. CDR3 coding DNA: TGTGCCAGCAGCTTAGAACAGAACACTGAAGCTTTCTTT. Based on the CDR3 plus reference TRBV11-3 and TRBJ1-1, the full variable domain is EAGVVQSPRYKIIEKKQPVAFWCNPISGHNTLYWYLQNLGQGPELLIRYENEEAVDDSQLPKDRFSAERLKGVDSTLKIQPAELGDSAVYLCASSLEQNTEAFFGQGTRLTVV.

This rearrangement joins TRBV28 to TRBJ2-7; 7 positions match TRBD1. CDR1 and CDR2 from the germline V gene are MDHEN and SYDVKM. V shed 6 bases and J 5 bases; nucleotides not matched to a gene: 10. This CDR3 has 14 amino acids. In DNA, the CDR3 is TGTGCCAGCAGGACAGGGACCCGCATCCACGAGCAGTACTTC. Its protein product is CASRTGTRIHEQYF. Full variable domain (remainder filled in from reference TRBV28 and TRBJ2-7): DVKVTQSSRYLVKRTGEKVFLECVQDMDHENMFWYRQDPGLGLRLIYFSYDVKMKEKGDIPEGYSVSREKKERFSLILESASTNQTSMYLCASRTGTRIHEQYFGPGTRLTVT.

The genes are TRBV30 and TRBJ1-2, with D possibly TRBD1 on 5 matching bases. The CDR3 runs to 12 residues. The V gene's germline CDR1 is GTSNPN and CDR2 SVGIG (reference sequence). Trimming took off 3 bases at V and 8 bases at J, with 13 bases between the two ends. The CDR3 DNA follows: TGTGCCTGGAGGTCCGGGGGTCAAGGCTACACCTTC. It yields the protein CAWRSGGQGYTF.

This clone occurred once. This chain links TRBV7-2 with TRBJ2-7, with D unresolved. The CDR3 covers 12 residues. Trimming removed 2 bases from V and 2 bases from J, with 4 bases in between. The germline V gene has CDR1 SGHTA and CDR2 FQGNSA. The CDR3 loop is CASSLSTYEQYF. The CDR3 DNA reads TGTGCCAGCAGCTTATCTACCTACGAGCAGTACTTC.

This chain joins TRBV2 and TRBJ2-7; D uncertain. The CDR3 consists of 15 residues. Germline values: CDR1 SNHLY, CDR2 FYNNEI. Trimming cost V 2 bases and J 2 bases, with 13 bases left between them. Written as DNA, the CDR3 is TGTGCCAGCAGTGAACGAGGCAAAGTTACCTACGAGCAGTACTTC. Encoded protein: CASSERGKVTYEQYF.

The chain uses TRBV9 and TRBJ1-6; D might be TRBD1 (5 bases). The CDR3 loop spans 13 amino acids. V was cut by 0 bases and J by 7 bases, with 5 bases left in between. Germline V gene sequence: CDR1 SGDLS, CDR2 YYNGEE. CDR3: CASSVGGNSPLHF. CDR3 bases: TGTGCCAGCAGCGTAGGGGGCAATTCACCCCTCCACTTT. Together with reference TRBV9 and TRBJ1-6, the CDR3 gives the full variable domain: DSGVTQTPKHLITATGQRVTLRCSPRSGDLSVYWYQQSLDQGLQFLIQYYNGEERAKGNILERFSAQQFPDLHSELNLSSLELGDSALYFCASSVGGNSPLHFGNGTRLTVT.